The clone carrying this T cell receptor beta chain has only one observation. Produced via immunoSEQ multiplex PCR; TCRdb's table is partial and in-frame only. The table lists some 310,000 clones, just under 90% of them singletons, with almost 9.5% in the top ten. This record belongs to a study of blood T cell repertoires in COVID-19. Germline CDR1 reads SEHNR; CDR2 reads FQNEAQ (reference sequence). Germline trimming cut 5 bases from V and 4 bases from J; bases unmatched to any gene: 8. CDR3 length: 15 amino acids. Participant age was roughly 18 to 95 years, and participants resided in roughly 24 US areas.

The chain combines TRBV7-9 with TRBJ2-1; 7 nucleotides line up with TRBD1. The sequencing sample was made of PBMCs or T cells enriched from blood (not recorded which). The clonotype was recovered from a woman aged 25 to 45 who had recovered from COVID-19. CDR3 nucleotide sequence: TGTGCCAGCAGCACAGAAAAGACAGGGTACAATGAGCAGTTCTTC. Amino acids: CASSTEKTGYNEQFF.